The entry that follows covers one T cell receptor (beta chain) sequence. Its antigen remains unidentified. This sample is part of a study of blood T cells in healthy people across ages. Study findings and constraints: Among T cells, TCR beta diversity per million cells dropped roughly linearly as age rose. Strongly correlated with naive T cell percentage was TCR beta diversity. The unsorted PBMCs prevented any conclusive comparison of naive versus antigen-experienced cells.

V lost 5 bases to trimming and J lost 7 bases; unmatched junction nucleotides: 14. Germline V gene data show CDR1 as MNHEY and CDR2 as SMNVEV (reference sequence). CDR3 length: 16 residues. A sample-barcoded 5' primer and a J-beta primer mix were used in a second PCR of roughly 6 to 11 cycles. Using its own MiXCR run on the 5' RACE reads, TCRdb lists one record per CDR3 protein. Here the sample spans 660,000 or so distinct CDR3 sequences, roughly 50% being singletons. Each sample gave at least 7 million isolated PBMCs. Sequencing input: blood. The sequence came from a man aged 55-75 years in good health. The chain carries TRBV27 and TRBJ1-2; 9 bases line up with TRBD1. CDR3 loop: CASSPGWNRGHSGYTF. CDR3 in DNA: TGTGCCAGCAGTCCCGGTTGGAACAGGGGGCATAGTGGCTACACCTTC.